The T cell receptor beta chain under discussion was sequenced for a study of T-cell memory formation after mild COVID-19. The V gene lost 5 bases and the J gene lost 3 bases, with 5 bases spanning the gap. This CDR3 is built from 11 residues. CDR1 and CDR2 from the germline V gene are SGHVS and FQNEAQ. TCRdb analysed the 5' RACE reads with MiXCR anew, one entry per CDR3 protein. The table includes hundreds of thousands of distinct CDR3 sequences, 25% to 30% detected once. The sequence was obtained from an adult woman who had mild COVID-19 (a few samples of this study predate the infection). Cell type and time point are not known. V usage is TRBV7-8 and J usage is TRBJ2-7; D is undetermined. Sample: PBMCs or a T cell subset sorted from them (not recorded which). This CDR3 is CASSLFYEQYF. The CDR3 DNA sequence: TGTGCCAGCAGCCTATTCTACGAGCAGTACTTC.